This T cell receptor (beta chain) emerged from a study of cytomegalovirus exposure and HLA in healthy donors. Germline loops: CDR1 LGHNA, CDR2 YNFKEQ. Trimming at V came to 0 bases and at J to 3 bases, leaving 14 bases not matched to a gene. The CDR3 spans 20 residues. PCR primers comprised 60 Vbeta and 13 Jbeta primers. Generated by immunoSEQ multiplex PCR, the TCRdb table keeps only in-frame clones and is missing some. The data contain 250,000 to 350,000 clones, approximately 80% of them singletons. This TCR derives from a girl aged 2 to 9 in good health and CMV-seronegative. The rearrangement links TRBV4-2 to TRBJ1-1, with 12 nucleotides matching TRBD1. Material for sequencing was PBMCs. The CDR3 sequence: CASSQESMGQGALRYTEAFF. CDR3 in DNA: TGTGCCAGCAGCCAAGAGTCCATGGGACAGGGGGCTCTTCGGTACACTGAAGCTTTCTTT.